This passage covers 32 T cell receptor beta chains from one sample sequenced in a study of T cell changes during pregnancy in multiple sclerosis. Produced via immunoSEQ multiplex PCR; TCRdb's table is partial and in-frame only. The sample includes about 110,000 clones, just under 95% of them seen just once. Material: peripheral blood, obtained in the third trimester of pregnancy. These receptors all stem from a female donor in good health, enrolled as a control in a pregnancy study.

This sequence joins TRBV19 and TRBJ2-3, with 9 bases lining up with TRBD2. Losses at the gene ends were 10 bases for V and 0 bases for J; bases not matched to a gene: 2. Germline values: CDR1 LNHDA, CDR2 SQIVND (reference sequence). CDR3 length: 13 amino acids. CDR3 amino acids: CATRGGSTDTQYF. The CDR3 DNA follows: TGTGCCACGCGGGGGGGAAGCACAGATACGCAGTATTTT.

The gene calls are TRBV19 and TRBJ1-5; TRBD1 agrees at 8 bases. CDR3 length: 15 residues. CDR1 is LNHDA, CDR2 SQIVND, per germline (reference sequence). With 0 bases clipped from V and 6 bases from J, the junction kept 4 bases outside the gene matches. Here the CDR3 DNA reads TGTGCCAGTAGTATAGATAGGACAGGGACTCAGCCCCAGCATTTT. Amino acids: CASSIDRTGTQPQHF.

This sequence joins TRBV30 and TRBJ1-1; 8 bases align to TRBD1. Germline V gene sequence: CDR1 GTSNPN, CDR2 SVGIG (reference sequence). With V trimmed by 2 bases and J by 4 bases, 0 bases remained unmatched. The CDR3 runs to 12 residues. The CDR3 loop is CAWSTGGTEAFF. The DNA of the CDR3 is TGTGCCTGGAGTACAGGGGGCACTGAAGCTTTCTTT.

The chain couples TRBV5-4 to TRBJ2-5; tentative D call: TRBD2 (6 bases). Per germline, CDR1 SGHNT and CDR2 YYREEE (reference sequence). Trimming removed 4 bases from V and 2 bases from J, with 15 bases in between. The CDR3 covers 15 residues. Here the CDR3 reads CASSGRLDVQETQYF. The CDR3 DNA sequence: TGTGCCAGCAGCGGACGACTAGACGTACAAGAGACCCAGTACTTC.

The CDR3: CASSELPTEQFF. DNA for the CDR3: TGTGCCAGCAGTGAACTGCCTACGGAGCAGTTCTTC. The rearrangement joins TRBV2 to TRBJ2-1; the D is unclear. The CDR3 consists of 12 residues. CDR1 and CDR2 from the germline V gene are SNHLY and FYNNEI. The V end lost 2 bases, the J end lost 10 bases, and 9 bases lay between the germline ends.

The chain is built from TRBV5-5 and TRBJ1-1, with a weak D call TRBD1 (5 bases). Germline assignment: CDR1 SGHKS and CDR2 YYEKEE (reference sequence). V was trimmed by 7 bases and J by 0 bases, leaving 13 bases between them. The CDR3 is 14 amino acids. Here the CDR3 reads CASGRGTLNTEAFF. The CDR3 coding sequence is TGTGCCAGCGGCCGGGGGACTTTGAACACTGAAGCTTTCTTT.

The V and J genes are TRBV19 and TRBJ1-2, with D unclear. Germline V gives CDR1 LNHDA, CDR2 SQIVND (reference sequence). Trimming removed 5 bases at V and 2 bases at J, with 12 bases between. The CDR3 sequence is 14 residues long. DNA of the CDR3: TGTGCCAGTAGTGCCAACCGGGAGAACTATGGCTACACCTTC. Residues: CASSANRENYGYTF.

The chain uses TRBV27 and TRBJ1-1; D gene ambiguous. Trimming cost V 2 bases and J 7 bases, with 8 bases left between them. Per the germline V gene, CDR1 is MNHEY and CDR2 is SMNVEV (reference sequence). The CDR3 consists of 12 residues. CDR3 nucleotides: TGTGCCAGCAGTTTAACAGCGGGTGAAGCTTTCTTT. Its protein is CASSLTAGEAFF.

The rearrangement joins TRBV14 to TRBJ1-2; D gene uncertain. From germline, CDR1 is SGHDN and CDR2 FVKESK. The ends were cut back, 4 bases at V and 4 bases at J, with 10 bases in the middle. The CDR3 loop spans 13 amino acids. As DNA, the CDR3 is TGTGCCAGCAGCCGAAATGGAGGCTATGGCTACACCTTC. This codes for CASSRNGGYGYTF.

This chain links TRBV6-5 with TRBJ1-3; 11 bases map to TRBD1. The CDR3 runs to 16 residues. Germline loops: CDR1 MNHEY, CDR2 SVGAGI. The V and J ends lost 2 bases and 2 bases, in that order; junction bases with no gene match: 2. CDR3 bases: TGTGCCAGCAGTTACCGGACAGGGGGCACTGGAAACACCATATATTTT. Translated, it gives CASSYRTGGTGNTIYF.

The chain carries TRBV6-5 and TRBJ2-7; D may be TRBD2 (6 bases). Germline V gives CDR1 MNHEY, CDR2 SVGAGI. Trimming removed 6 bases from V and 2 bases from J, with 11 bases in between. The CDR3 is 13 residues long. The CDR3 loop reads CASRPGGTYEQYF. The CDR3, as DNA: TGTGCCAGCAGGCCCGGGGGAACCTACGAGCAGTACTTC.

The chain recombines TRBV9 with TRBJ2-2; 9 bases are shared with TRBD2. The length of the CDR3 is 15 residues. Looked up from germline, CDR1 is SGDLS and CDR2 is YYNGEE. Losses at the gene ends were 0 bases for V and 7 bases for J; bases not matched to a gene: 4. The CDR3 DNA sequence: TGTGCCAGCAGCGTAGTGCAGCGGGGGGACGGGGAGCTGTTTTTT. This sequence encodes CASSVVQRGDGELFF.

The rearrangement uses TRBV7-8 and TRBJ2-5; possible D gene TRBD1, 5 bases. V was shortened by 5 bases and J by 5 bases, with 15 bases between the two germline ends. The CDR3 spans 14 residues. The V gene's germline CDR1 is SGHVS and CDR2 FQNEAQ. Here the CDR3 reads CASSPRWGWETQYF. The CDR3 DNA follows: TGTGCCAGCAGCCCGCGTTGGGGCTGGGAGACCCAGTACTTC.

The rearrangement links TRBV5-4 to TRBJ1-1; D is unclear. V was pared by 1 base and J by 1 base, with 11 bases between. Per germline, CDR1 SGHNT and CDR2 YYREEE (reference sequence). This CDR3 comprises 15 residues. In DNA, the CDR3 is TGTGCCAGCAGCTTGATTTTGGGAGAGAACACTGAAGCTTTCTTT. Residues: CASSLILGENTEAFF.

The V gene is TRBV29-1, the J gene TRBJ2-1, with D possibly matching TRBD2 (5 bases). The CDR3 is 13 amino acids. Germline V gene lookup returns CDR1 SQVTM and CDR2 ANQGSEA. V dropped 5 bases and J dropped 8 bases, with 16 bases sitting between them. CDR3 bases: TGCAGCGTTCCCGGCGACTATATGGATGAGCAGTTCTTC. Its translation: CSVPGDYMDEQFF.

The V call is TRBV7-2, the J call TRBJ2-7, with 10 positions matching TRBD2. The germline V gene has CDR1 SGHTA and CDR2 FQGNSA. This CDR3 has 13 residues. Trimming cost V 7 bases and J 3 bases; bases outside gene matches: 3. CDR3 loop: CASTRTSGYEQYF. The CDR3 DNA is TGTGCCAGCACCCGGACTAGCGGCTACGAGCAGTACTTC. The whole variable domain, filled in from reference TRBV7-2 and TRBJ2-7, reads GAGVSQSPSNKVTEKGKDVELRCDPISGHTALYWYRQSLGQGLEFLIYFQGNSAPDKSGLPSDRFSAERTGGSVSTLTIQRTQQEDSAVYLCASTRTSGYEQYFGPGTRLTVT.

The chain combines TRBV10-3 with TRBJ1-5; a possible D gene is TRBD1 (6 bases). The CDR3 spans 13 residues. Deletions cut 6 bases from V and 6 bases from J, with 12 bases between. Germline V lookup: CDR1 ENHRY, CDR2 SYGVKD. CDR3 sequence reads: CAISQGLGQPQHF. In DNA, the CDR3 is TGTGCCATCAGCCAGGGGCTAGGTCAGCCCCAGCATTTT.

The chain uses TRBV6-5 and TRBJ2-5; TRBD2 matches 8 bases. The CDR3 sequence is 15 residues long. V lost 5 bases to trimming and J lost 2 bases; unmatched junction nucleotides: 7. Germline lookup yields CDR1 MNHEY and CDR2 SVGAGI. The CDR3 loop is CASSLAGGGQETQYF. CDR3 DNA sequence: TGTGCCAGCAGTCTGGCGGGGGGAGGTCAAGAGACCCAGTACTTC.

V is TRBV7-2 and J is TRBJ1-2; the D is unclear. The CDR3 is 13 residues long. The V gene lost 5 bases and the J gene lost 8 bases, with 15 bases spanning the gap. Germline CDR1 reads SGHTA; CDR2 reads FQGNSA. The CDR3 coding sequence is TGTGCCAGCAGCCGAGGTCCCGTCGACGGCTACACCTTC. Translation: CASSRGPVDGYTF.

This chain connects TRBV9 to TRBJ2-1; TRBD2 agrees at 7 bases. CDR1 is SGDLS, CDR2 YYNGEE, per germline. The CDR3 has 14 residues. V lost 3 bases to trimming and J lost 4 bases; unmatched junction nucleotides: 4. CDR3 nucleotide sequence: TGTGCCAGCAGCGAAGGACTAGAGTACAATGAGCAGTTCTTC. Translating it yields CASSEGLEYNEQFF.

The CDR3 region has the DNA TGTGCTAGTGGGTCCCCCGGGACTAGCGGTTACAATGAGCAGTTCTTC. As protein: CASGSPGTSGYNEQFF. The V gene is TRBV12-5, the J gene TRBJ2-1; 11 nucleotides agree with TRBD2. Germline V CDR1 and CDR2: LGHNT, FRNRAP. The CDR3 is 16 residues long. Trimming at V came to 6 bases and at J to 4 bases, leaving 8 bases not matched to a gene.

V gene TRBV5-8 combines with J gene TRBJ1-2; TRBD1 matches 8 bases. Germline CDR1 is SGHTS and CDR2 is YDEGEE. CDR3 size: 15 residues. J gave up 4 bases and V 4 bases, and 9 bases lay outside the gene matches. The CDR3 sequence: CASSRMTGVGYGYTF. The CDR3 DNA is TGTGCCAGCAGCCGGATGACAGGGGTGGGCTATGGCTACACCTTC.

The chain couples TRBV30 to TRBJ2-1, with 10 bases fitting TRBD2. The ends lost 0 bases at V and 6 bases at J; junction bases unmatched: 11. The CDR3 is made up of 17 amino acids. The germline V gene encodes CDR1 GTSNPN and CDR2 SVGIG (reference sequence). CDR3 amino acids: CAWSVPAGGPTANEQFF. The CDR3 DNA reads as TGTGCCTGGAGTGTACCAGCGGGGGGGCCTACTGCCAATGAGCAGTTCTTC.

The V gene is TRBV5-1, the J gene TRBJ2-2, with TRBD1 matching 8 bases. Germline loops: CDR1 SGHRS, CDR2 YFSETQ. The ends lost 5 bases at V and 5 bases at J; junction bases unmatched: 11. The CDR3 has 16 residues. The chain's CDR3 is CASSFTGTGDTGELFF. DNA for the CDR3: TGCGCCAGCAGTTTTACCGGGACAGGCGATACCGGGGAGCTGTTTTTT.

V and J are TRBV6-5 and TRBJ1-1, with D possibly TRBD1 on 5 matching bases. V was trimmed by 2 bases and J by 0 bases, leaving 13 bases between them. The CDR3 covers 16 residues. Germline V gene lookup returns CDR1 MNHEY and CDR2 SVGAGI. CDR3 DNA: TGTGCCAGCAGTTACAAGGGGTTTCCGATGAACACTGAAGCTTTCTTT. As protein: CASSYKGFPMNTEAFF.

The chain combines TRBV7-2 with TRBJ2-3; the match to TRBD1 covers 7 bases. V shed 6 bases and J 8 bases; nucleotides not matched to a gene: 8. The CDR3 covers 13 residues. Germline V gene sequence: CDR1 SGHTA, CDR2 FQGNSA. The chain's CDR3 is CASSPRGRGTQYF. CDR3 coding DNA: TGTGCCAGCAGTCCCAGGGGGAGAGGTACGCAGTATTTT.

The rearrangement joins TRBV15 to TRBJ1-3; TRBD1 is a possible D gene (5 bases). Trimming removed 1 base from V and 2 bases from J, with 21 bases in between. This CDR3 is built from 19 residues. CDR1 LNHNV and CDR2 YYDKDF come from the germline V gene (reference sequence). The CDR3: CATSRATDKTVRTGNTIYF. The CDR3 DNA follows: TGTGCCACCAGCAGAGCCACGGACAAAACGGTCCGCACTGGAAACACCATATATTTT.

This clone was recorded a few times. The chain joins TRBV6-6 to TRBJ1-6, with unresolved D. CDR1 MNHNY and CDR2 SVGAGI come from the germline V gene (reference sequence). The CDR3 length is 12 residues. Trimming stripped 5 bases from V and 14 bases from J, with 13 bases between. In DNA, the CDR3 is TGTGCCAGCAGTCCCCGAGATCATGCCCTCCACTTT. This codes for CASSPRDHALHF.

Here the CDR3 reads CASSSAILADTQYF. The CDR3 coding sequence is TGTGCCAGCAGCTCCGCTATTCTGGCAGATACGCAGTATTTT. This chain uses TRBV7-2 with TRBJ2-3; no clear D. The CDR3 runs 14 residues. Germline V CDR1 and CDR2: SGHTA, FQGNSA. The V gene lost 4 bases and the J gene lost 4 bases, with 12 bases spanning the gap. Variable domain in full (rest from reference TRBV7-2 and TRBJ2-3): GAGVSQSPSNKVTEKGKDVELRCDPISGHTALYWYRQSLGQGLEFLIYFQGNSAPDKSGLPSDRFSAERTGGSVSTLTIQRTQQEDSAVYLCASSSAILADTQYFGPGTRLTVL.

The rearrangement uses TRBV7-9 and TRBJ2-7; the match to TRBD2 covers 10 bases. Unmatched junction bases numbered 8, after V lost 6 bases and J lost 3 bases. This CDR3 comprises 15 residues. The germline V gene has CDR1 SEHNR and CDR2 FQNEAQ (reference sequence). Here the CDR3 DNA reads TGTGCCAGCAGTCCTACTAGCGGGGCCCGCTACGAGCAGTACTTC. Amino acids: CASSPTSGARYEQYF. The full variable domain, its missing parts supplied by reference TRBV7-9 and TRBJ2-7, is DTGVSQNPRHKITKRGQNVTFRCDPISEHNRLYWYRQTLGQGPEFLTYFQNEAQLEKSRLLSDRFSAERPKGSFSTLEIQRTEQGDSAMYLCASSPTSGARYEQYFGPGTRLTVT.

In this sample, this clone turned up a few times. The chain links TRBV6-6 to TRBJ1-1; D ambiguous. The CDR3 has 14 residues. Germline V CDR1 and CDR2: MNHNY, SVGAGI (reference sequence). The V end lost 4 bases, the J end lost 1 base, and 10 bases lay between the germline ends. The CDR3 is CASSLEGKNTEAFF. For the CDR3, the DNA is TGTGCCAGCAGTTTGGAGGGTAAGAACACTGAAGCTTTCTTT.

V and J are TRBV4-3 and TRBJ1-2; 7 nucleotides match TRBD1. The CDR3 sequence is 15 residues long. Looked up from germline, CDR1 is LGHNA and CDR2 is YSLEER. V lost 3 bases to trimming and J lost 4 bases; unmatched junction nucleotides: 8. The CDR3 spells CASSHRDRVAYGYTF. For the CDR3, the DNA is TGCGCCAGCAGCCACCGCGACAGGGTGGCCTATGGCTACACCTTC.